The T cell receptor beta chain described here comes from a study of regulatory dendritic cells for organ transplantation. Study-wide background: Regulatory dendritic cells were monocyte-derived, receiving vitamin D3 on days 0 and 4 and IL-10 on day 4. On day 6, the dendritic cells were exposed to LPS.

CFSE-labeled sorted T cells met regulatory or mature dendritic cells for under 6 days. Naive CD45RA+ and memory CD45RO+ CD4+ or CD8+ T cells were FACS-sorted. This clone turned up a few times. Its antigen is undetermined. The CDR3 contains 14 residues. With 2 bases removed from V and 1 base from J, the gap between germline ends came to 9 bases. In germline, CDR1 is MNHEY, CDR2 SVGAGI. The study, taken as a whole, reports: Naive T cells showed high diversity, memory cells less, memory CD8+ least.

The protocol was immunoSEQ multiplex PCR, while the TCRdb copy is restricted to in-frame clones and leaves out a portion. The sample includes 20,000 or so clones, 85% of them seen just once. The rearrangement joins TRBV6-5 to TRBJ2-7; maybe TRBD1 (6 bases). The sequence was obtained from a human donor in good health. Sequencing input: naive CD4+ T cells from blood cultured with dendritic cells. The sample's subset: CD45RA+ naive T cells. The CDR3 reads CASSYGGGSYEQYF. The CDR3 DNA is TGTGCCAGCAGTTACGGGGGCGGGTCCTACGAGCAGTACTTC.